This TCR beta chain is drawn from a study of blood T cell repertoires in COVID-19. About the study: T cells, B-cell-depleted T cells, or PBMCs supplied cDNA or gDNA.

Some clones are missing from TCRdb's copy, which holds only in-frame ones; the method was immunoSEQ multiplex PCR. Altogether about 280,000 clones are present, more than 75% being singletons, with the ten largest covering roughly 2.1%. The V end lost 4 bases, the J end lost 0 bases, and 9 bases lay between the germline ends. This CDR3 has 15 residues. Germline CDR1 is SNHLY and CDR2 is FYNNEI. The chain employs TRBV2 and TRBJ2-2; D remains ambiguous. This TCR was sampled from a woman in her 30s who had recovered from COVID-19. Sequenced material: peripheral blood. DNA for the CDR3: TGTGCCAGCAGTGCTTTGGGCCCGAACACCGGGGAGCTGTTTTTT. This sequence encodes CASSALGPNTGELFF.